The 5 T cell receptor beta chains presented below share a single source sample, sequenced in a study of blood T cells in healthy people across ages. A second about 7 to 12 cycle PCR used barcoded and J-beta primers. MiXCR was run by TCRdb on the 5' RACE reads, yielding one entry per CDR3 protein. The table has 800,000 to 950,000 distinct CDR3 sequences, roughly 52% seen once. Sequencing was done on a sample of blood. Every receptor here comes from a man aged 30 to 45 in good health.

This clonotype has just a few counts. This rearrangement joins TRBV12-3 or TRBV12-4 to TRBJ2-1; D ambiguous. CDR3 length: 15 amino acids. Trimming took off 1 base at V and 5 bases at J, with 12 bases between the two ends. CDR3 sequence reads: CASSLDHLPNNEQFF. Written as DNA, the CDR3 is TGTGCCAGCAGTTTAGATCACCTTCCCAACAATGAGCAGTTCTTC.

As for this clonotype: One base away lies a much larger clone, so this may be a sequencing read error. The genes are TRBV3-1 and TRBJ2-1; D gene ambiguous. Trimming took 1 base from V and 10 from J, leaving 17 bases between them. From germline, CDR1 is LGHDT and CDR2 YNNKEL (reference sequence). This CDR3 is built from 15 residues. Here the CDR3 DNA reads TGTGCCAGCAGCCAAGGGGTTGTCCCTTCGAGCGAGCAGTTCTTC. This sequence encodes CASSQGVVPSSEQFF.

The chain is built from TRBV12-3 or TRBV12-4 and TRBJ2-1, with D maybe TRBD2 (6 bases). The CDR3 loop spans 16 amino acids. Trimming removed 7 bases from V and 6 bases from J, with 22 bases in between. The CDR3 protein is CASTPSWLAMGNEQFF. CDR3 bases: TGTGCCAGCACCCCCTCGTGGCTAGCGATGGGCAATGAGCAGTTCTTC.

The V gene is TRBV5-1, the J gene TRBJ2-1; TRBD2 matches at 15 bases. Trimming at V came to 0 bases and at J to 2 bases, leaving 18 bases not matched to a gene. Germline V gene data show CDR1 as SGHRS and CDR2 as YFSETQ. The CDR3 length is 23 residues. As DNA, the CDR3 is TGCGCCAGCAGCTTGGCCGTCCCGGGACTAGCGGGGGGCAGGAAGTACACCTACAATGAGCAGTTCTTC. This codes for CASSLAVPGLAGGRKYTYNEQFF.

This clonotype was counted many times. The chain employs TRBV4-1 and TRBJ1-3; D gene unclear. This CDR3 spans 16 amino acids. Germline loops: CDR1 MGHRA, CDR2 YSYEKL. V was pared by 1 base and J by 1 base, with 11 bases between. CDR3 DNA sequence: TGCGCCAGCAGCCAAGTACCTTCGTCTTCTGGAAACACCATATATTTT. Translation gives CASSQVPSSSGNTIYF.